These T cell receptor beta chains were read from a single sample in a study of cytomegalovirus exposure and HLA in healthy donors. The repertoire was sequenced with immunoSEQ multiplex PCR; TCRdb's copy has only in-frame clones and lacks some. This table lists more than 40,000 clones. The source material was PBMCs. The receptors stem from a female donor in good health and CMV-seronegative. CDR3s include the opening cysteine and the closing phenylalanine or tryptophan. Fields, in order: V gene, D gene, J gene, CDR3 DNA, CDR3 protein. The D gene is left open where the match is weak.

>TRBV2|NA|TRBJ2-5
TGTGCCAGCAGCCGAAGCTCCGGGACACAAGAGACCCAGTACTTC
CASSRSSGTQETQYF
>TRBV11-1|NA|TRBJ1-1
TGTGCCAGCAGCGCCGGGGGTGGGAACACTGAAGCTTTCTTT
CASSAGGGNTEAFF
>TRBV7-3|NA|TRBJ1-1
TGTGCCAGCAGCCCTTCCGGAGGCCCGAACACTGAAGCTTTCTTT
CASSPSGGPNTEAFF
>TRBV5-5|NA|TRBJ2-7
TGTGCCAGCAGCTTGTACAGGGACGGCGAGCAGTACTTC
CASSLYRDGEQYF
>TRBV5-1|TRBD1|TRBJ1-1
TGCGCCAGCTGTTTGGGGGGACAGGGCAACACTGAAGCTTTCTTT
CASCLGGQGNTEAFF
>TRBV4-1|TRBD2|TRBJ2-5
TGCGCCAGCAGCCCTAGCGGGAGGGCGGGTGTGGAGACCCAGTACTTC
CASSPSGRAGVETQYF
>TRBV30|NA|TRBJ1-3
TGTGCCTGGAGTGTCTTACGGGACTCTGGAAACACCATATATTTT
CAWSVLRDSGNTIYF
>TRBV7-9|TRBD2|TRBJ2-7
TGTGCCAGCAGCGTCGGGACTAGCGGGGACTACGAGCAGTACTTC
CASSVGTSGDYEQYF
>TRBV5-1|NA|TRBJ2-5
TGCGCCAGCAGCTCGGGACACACAGAGACCCAGTACTTC
CASSSGHTETQYF
>TRBV6-5|NA|TRBJ1-4
TGTGCCAGCAGTTACGGGGGAGGTAATGAAAAACTGTTTTTT
CASSYGGGNEKLFF
>TRBV5-1|NA|TRBJ2-5
TGCGCCAGCACCGGTTCCAACGGACTGGTAGAGACCCAGTACTTC
CASTGSNGLVETQYF
>TRBV7-8|NA|TRBJ2-7
TGTGCCAGCAGCTTACAATCCTACGAGCAGTACTTC
CASSLQSYEQYF
>TRBV4-1|TRBD2|TRBJ2-5
TGCGCCAGCAGCCCCCGACTAGCGGGGGTGACTGAAGAGAACCAGTACTTC
CASSPRLAGVTEENQYF
>TRBV5-1|NA|TRBJ2-1
TGCGCCAGCAGCTTGTGGCCAGGGGGGTCAGATGAGCAGTTCTTC
CASSLWPGGSDEQFF
>TRBV28|NA|TRBJ2-3
TGTGCCAGCAGTCTGACAGTCGCGAGAACAGATACGCAGTATTTT
CASSLTVARTDTQYF
>TRBV6-5|NA|TRBJ1-2
TGTGCCAGCAGCCCGGCCGAAGGAGCCGGCGGCTACACCTTC
CASSPAEGAGGYTF
>TRBV19|TRBD1|TRBJ1-2
TGTGCCAGTAGATACGGGACAGCTTATGGCTACACCTTC
CASRYGTAYGYTF
>TRBV7-2|NA|TRBJ1-2
TGTGCCAGCAGCTTAGTAAACAGGGCGGACTATGGCTACACCTTC
CASSLVNRADYGYTF
>TRBV10-1|TRBD2|TRBJ2-7
TGCGCCAGCAGTGAGGCAACTAGCGGAACCTACGAGCAGTACTTC
CASSEATSGTYEQYF
>TRBV18|TRBD1|TRBJ1-1
TGTGCCAGCTCGGGAGGACAGGGGAGTCTAAGTGAAGCTTTCTTT
CASSGGQGSLSEAFF
>TRBV7-6|TRBD1|TRBJ1-3
TGTGCCAGCAGCTCGGGACAGGGGACTGGAAACACCATATATTTT
CASSSGQGTGNTIYF
>TRBV27|TRBD1|TRBJ1-1
TGTGCCAGCAGTTTTCTGACAGGGAGGCACACTGAAGCTTTCTTT
CASSFLTGRHTEAFF
>TRBV30|NA|TRBJ2-5
TGTGCCTGGAGTGTTACTAGCACGGCCGAGACCCAGTACTTC
CAWSVTSTAETQYF
>TRBV4-1|TRBD1|TRBJ1-1
TGCGCCAGCAGCCAAGGGGACAGGCTGAACACTGAAGCTTTCTTT
CASSQGDRLNTEAFF
>TRBV5-1|TRBD1|TRBJ2-7
TGCGCCAGCAGCTTGAATCAGGGGGCCCCGTACTTC
CASSLNQGAPYF
>TRBV27|TRBD1|TRBJ1-2
TGTGCCAGCAGTTCGGACAGGGCGAACTATGGCTACACCTTC
CASSSDRANYGYTF
>TRBV7-2|NA|TRBJ1-2
TGTGCCAGCAGCTTAGAGCCCTCCAGGACAGTGAACTATGGCTACACCTTC
CASSLEPSRTVNYGYTF
>TRBV4-2|NA|TRBJ2-7
TGTGCCAGCAGCCAAGAGGGCTCCAGCTCCTACGAGCAGTACTTC
CASSQEGSSSYEQYF
>TRBV7-7|NA|TRBJ2-5
TGTGCTAGCAGCCTCTCCGGGGGTCAAGAGACCCAGTACTTC
CASSLSGGQETQYF
>TRBV7-9|TRBD1|TRBJ2-7
TGTGCCAGCAGCCGGGGTAGGACAGGGTCCTACGAGCAGTACTTC
CASSRGRTGSYEQYF
>TRBV5-1|NA|TRBJ2-7
TGCGCCAGCTGGGGCGGGGACCGAATCTACGAGCAGTACTTC
CASWGGDRIYEQYF
>TRBV18|NA|TRBJ2-7
TGTGCCAGCTCCCTTGGGGGGAGCGCCTACGAGCAGTACTTC
CASSLGGSAYEQYF
>TRBV30|TRBD2|TRBJ2-3
TGTGCCTGGCGGCCGAGGCTAGCGGGGGGGCATGATACGCAGTATTTT
CAWRPRLAGGHDTQYF
>TRBV5-1|TRBD1|TRBJ1-2
TGCGCCAGCAGCTTGGGGGTGTTGGGGACAGACCTCTACTATGGCTACACCTTC
CASSLGVLGTDLYYGYTF
>TRBV7-3|TRBD2|TRBJ2-3
TGTGCCAGCAGCCAGACTAGCGGGGAGGGAGATACGCAGTATTTT
CASSQTSGEGDTQYF
>TRBV2|TRBD1|TRBJ2-7
TGTGCCAGCAGAGTCGGGACAGGCATAACCTACGAGCAGTACTTC
CASRVGTGITYEQYF
>TRBV19|NA|TRBJ2-2
TGTGCCAGTAGCCGCACTCAGAACACCGGGGAGCTGTTTTTT
CASSRTQNTGELFF
>TRBV29-1|NA|TRBJ1-1
TGCAGCGTTGTAGGGGGGGCTGGGTCCTTGAACACTGAAGCTTTCTTT
CSVVGGAGSLNTEAFF
>TRBV7-9|NA|TRBJ1-5
TGTGCCAGCAGCTTAGGCCTCGAGAGTAGCAATCAGCCCCAGCATTTT
CASSLGLESSNQPQHF